The rows below give T cell receptor beta chains drawn from one sample of a study of cytomegalovirus exposure and HLA in healthy donors. Only in-frame clones appear in the TCRdb table, and some are missing; sequencing was by immunoSEQ multiplex PCR. The profile shows under 150,000 clones, about 82% of them singletons. Material: PBMCs. These receptors came from a boy between 10 and 17 years old in good health and CMV-seronegative. The CDR3 runs from the conserved cysteine through the conserved F or W. A D gene is named only where the DNA matches it firmly. Not all rows give a size; the values are once, few, many and, for expanded clones, a class.

j_gene: TRBJ2-7; d_gene: TRBD2; abundance: -; v_gene: TRBV7-9; CDR3nt: TGTGCCAGCAGCTTACCGGGAGGGCCCTACGAGCAGTACTTC; CDR3aa: CASSLPGGPYEQYF
j_gene: TRBJ1-1; d_gene: TRBD1; abundance: -; v_gene: TRBV12-5; CDR3nt: TGTGCTAGTGGTTTAGGGACAGTAGGGACTGAAGCTTTCTTT; CDR3aa: CASGLGTVGTEAFF
j_gene: TRBJ2-3; d_gene: -; abundance: -; v_gene: TRBV14; CDR3nt: TGTGCCAGCAGCCCGAGGACTGGCACAGATACGCAGTATTTT; CDR3aa: CASSPRTGTDTQYF
j_gene: TRBJ2-3; d_gene: -; abundance: -; v_gene: TRBV6-5; CDR3nt: TGTGCCAGCACTTACCCGGGGACAGATACGCAGTATTTT; CDR3aa: CASTYPGTDTQYF
j_gene: TRBJ2-1; d_gene: -; abundance: -; v_gene: TRBV12-5; CDR3nt: TGTGCTAGTGGTTTTTCCCCGGATGCGAGGGAATATGAGCAGTTCTTC; CDR3aa: CASGFSPDAREYEQFF
j_gene: TRBJ1-1; d_gene: TRBD1; abundance: once; v_gene: TRBV7-9; CDR3nt: TGTGCCAGCAGCTTACGTGGGACAGAGAACACTGAAGCTTTCTTT; CDR3aa: CASSLRGTENTEAFF
j_gene: TRBJ1-1; d_gene: TRBD1; abundance: -; v_gene: TRBV6-1; CDR3nt: TGTGCCAGCAGTGAAACAGGGGTAACTGAAGCTTTCTTT; CDR3aa: CASSETGVTEAFF
j_gene: TRBJ1-1; d_gene: -; abundance: -; v_gene: TRBV18; CDR3nt: TGTGCCAGCTCACCATCACAGGGAGGGGAAGCTTTCTTT; CDR3aa: CASSPSQGGEAFF
j_gene: TRBJ1-1; d_gene: -; abundance: -; v_gene: TRBV30; CDR3nt: TGTGCCTGGAGTGGAGGGTTCATGAACACTGAAGCTTTCTTT; CDR3aa: CAWSGGFMNTEAFF
j_gene: TRBJ1-1; d_gene: TRBD1; abundance: few; v_gene: TRBV5-1; CDR3nt: TGCGCCAGCAGCTTGACCAGGGGGCGGGACACTGAAGCTTTCTTT; CDR3aa: CASSLTRGRDTEAFF
j_gene: TRBJ2-5; d_gene: -; abundance: -; v_gene: TRBV19; CDR3nt: TGTGCCAGTAGGTTGGGGGCTAGCCAAGAGACCCAGTACTTC; CDR3aa: CASRLGASQETQYF
j_gene: TRBJ2-5; d_gene: -; abundance: -; v_gene: TRBV7-9; CDR3nt: TGTGCCAGCAGCTTAGAGCAGGGATGGGAAGAGACCCAGTACTTC; CDR3aa: CASSLEQGWEETQYF
j_gene: TRBJ2-7; d_gene: -; abundance: once; v_gene: TRBV10-3; CDR3nt: -; CDR3aa: CATVAGQSLEQYF
j_gene: TRBJ2-3; d_gene: TRBD2; abundance: -; v_gene: TRBV5-4; CDR3nt: TGTGCCAGCAGCTTTTATCTAGCGGGAGGAAAAGATACGCAGTATTTT; CDR3aa: CASSFYLAGGKDTQYF
j_gene: TRBJ2-7; d_gene: -; abundance: once; v_gene: TRBV30; CDR3nt: TGTGCCTGGAGTGTTCGGGGGGCTTTCTCCTACGAGCAGTACTTC; CDR3aa: CAWSVRGAFSYEQYF
j_gene: TRBJ2-3; d_gene: -; abundance: -; v_gene: TRBV7-2; CDR3nt: TGTGCCAGCAGCTTTAAGGATTGGGGAGCAGATACGCAGTATTTT; CDR3aa: CASSFKDWGADTQYF